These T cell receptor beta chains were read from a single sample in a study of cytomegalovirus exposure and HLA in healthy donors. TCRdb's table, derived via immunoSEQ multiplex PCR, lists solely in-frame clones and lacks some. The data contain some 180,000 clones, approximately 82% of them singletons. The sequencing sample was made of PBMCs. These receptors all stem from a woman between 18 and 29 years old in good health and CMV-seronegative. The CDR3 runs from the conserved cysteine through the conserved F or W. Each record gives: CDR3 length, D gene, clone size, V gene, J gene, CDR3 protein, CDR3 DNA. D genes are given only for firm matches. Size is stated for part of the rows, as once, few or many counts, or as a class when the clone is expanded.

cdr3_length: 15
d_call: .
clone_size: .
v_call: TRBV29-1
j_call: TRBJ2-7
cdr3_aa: CSVEGFGSGAYEQYF
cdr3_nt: TGCAGCGTTGAAGGATTCGGGAGTGGGGCCTACGAGCAGTACTTC

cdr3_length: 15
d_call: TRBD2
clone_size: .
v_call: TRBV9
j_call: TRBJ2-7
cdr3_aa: CASSSGLAGVGEQYF
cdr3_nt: TGTGCCAGCAGCTCAGGGCTAGCGGGAGTTGGTGAGCAGTACTTC

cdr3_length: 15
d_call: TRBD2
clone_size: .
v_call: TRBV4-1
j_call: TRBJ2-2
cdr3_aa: CASSHQREGTGELFF
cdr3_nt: TGCGCCAGCAGCCATCAGCGGGAGGGCACCGGGGAGCTGTTTTTT

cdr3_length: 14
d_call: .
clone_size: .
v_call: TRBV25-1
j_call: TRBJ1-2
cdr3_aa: CASSEFRTNYGYTF
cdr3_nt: TGTGCCAGCAGTGAATTTAGAACTAACTATGGCTACACCTTC

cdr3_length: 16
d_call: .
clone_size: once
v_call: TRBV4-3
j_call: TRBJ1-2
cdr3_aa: CASSQERVLSNYGYTF
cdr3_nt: TGCGCCAGCAGCCAAGAGCGCGTCCTTTCCAACTATGGCTACACCTTC

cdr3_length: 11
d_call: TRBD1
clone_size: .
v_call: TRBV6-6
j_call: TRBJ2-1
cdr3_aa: CASTPGGEQFF
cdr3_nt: TGTGCCAGCACCCCAGGGGGTGAGCAGTTCTTC

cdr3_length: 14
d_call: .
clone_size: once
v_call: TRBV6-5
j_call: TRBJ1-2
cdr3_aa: CASSMEQGVYGYTF
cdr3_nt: TGTGCCAGCAGTATGGAACAGGGCGTCTATGGCTACACCTTC

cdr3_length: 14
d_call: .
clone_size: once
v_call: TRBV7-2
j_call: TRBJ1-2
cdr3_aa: CASSFSGGDRGYTF
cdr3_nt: TGTGCCAGCAGCTTTTCGGGGGGAGACCGTGGCTACACCTTC

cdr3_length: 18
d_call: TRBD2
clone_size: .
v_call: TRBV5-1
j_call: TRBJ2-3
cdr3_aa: CASSLTLAGGLSTDTQYF
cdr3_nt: TGCGCCAGCAGCTTGACACTAGCGGGAGGGCTTAGCACAGATACGCAGTATTTT

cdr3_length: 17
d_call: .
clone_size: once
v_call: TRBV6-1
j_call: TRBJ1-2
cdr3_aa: CASSEAPGTTRVYGYTF
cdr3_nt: TGTGCCAGCAGTGAAGCGCCCGGGACTACAAGGGTCTATGGCTACACCTTC

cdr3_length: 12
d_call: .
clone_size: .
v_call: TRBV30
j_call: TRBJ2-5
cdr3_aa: CAWTGSRETQYF
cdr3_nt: TGTGCCTGGACAGGGTCTCGAGAGACCCAGTACTTC

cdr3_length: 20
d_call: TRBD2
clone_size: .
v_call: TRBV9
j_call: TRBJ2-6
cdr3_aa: CASSPGVPSGLTSGANVLTF
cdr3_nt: TGTGCCAGCAGCCCAGGCGTACCTAGCGGGCTTACCTCTGGGGCCAACGTCCTGACTTTC

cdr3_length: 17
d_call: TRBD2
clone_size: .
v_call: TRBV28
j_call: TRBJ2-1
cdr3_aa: CASSLGTSGSSYNEQFF
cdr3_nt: TGTGCCAGCAGCCTAGGGACTAGCGGGAGCTCCTACAATGAGCAGTTCTTC

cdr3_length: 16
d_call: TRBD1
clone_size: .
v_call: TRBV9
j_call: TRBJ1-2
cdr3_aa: CASSVDRFTGAGGYTF
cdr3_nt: TGTGCCAGCAGCGTTGACCGGTTTACAGGGGCGGGGGGCTACACCTTC

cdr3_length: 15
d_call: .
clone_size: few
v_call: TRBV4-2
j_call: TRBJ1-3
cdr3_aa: CASSQDRSAGNTIYF
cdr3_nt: TGTGCCAGCAGCCAAGATCGTTCCGCTGGAAACACCATATATTTT

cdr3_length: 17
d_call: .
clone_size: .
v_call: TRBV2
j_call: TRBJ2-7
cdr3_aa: CASSDHREIRSGYEQYF
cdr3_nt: TGTGCCAGCAGTGATCATCGAGAGATAAGGTCGGGCTACGAGCAGTACTTC

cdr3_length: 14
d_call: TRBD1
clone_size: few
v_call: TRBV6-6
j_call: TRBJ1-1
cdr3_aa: CASSYTRTGAVAFF
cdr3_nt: TGTGCCAGCAGTTACACAAGGACAGGTGCCGTGGCTTTCTTT

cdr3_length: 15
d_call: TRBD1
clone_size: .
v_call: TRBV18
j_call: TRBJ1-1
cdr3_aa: CASSPLDRTNTEAFF
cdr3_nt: TGTGCCAGCTCACCTCTGGACAGGACCAACACTGAAGCTTTCTTT

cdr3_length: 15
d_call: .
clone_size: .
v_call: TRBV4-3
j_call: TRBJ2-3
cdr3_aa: CASSQDRESTDTQYF
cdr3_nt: TGCGCCAGCAGCCAAGACCGGGAGAGCACAGATACGCAGTATTTT

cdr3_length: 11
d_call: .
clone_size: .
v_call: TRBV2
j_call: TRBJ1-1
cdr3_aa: CASTNVGEAFF
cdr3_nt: TGTGCCAGCACCAATGTCGGTGAAGCTTTCTTT

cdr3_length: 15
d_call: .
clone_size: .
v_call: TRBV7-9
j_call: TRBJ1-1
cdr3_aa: CAGLIAEHMNTEAFF
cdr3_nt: TGTGCCGGACTGATAGCGGAGCACATGAACACTGAAGCTTTCTTT

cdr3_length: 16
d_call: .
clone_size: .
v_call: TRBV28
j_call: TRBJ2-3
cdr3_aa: CASRASGTLGTDTQYF
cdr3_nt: TGTGCCAGCAGAGCAAGTGGGACTCTCGGTACAGATACGCAGTATTTT

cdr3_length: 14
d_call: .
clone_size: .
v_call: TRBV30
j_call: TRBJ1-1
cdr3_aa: CAWSVLGQGTEAFF
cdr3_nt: TGTGCCTGGAGTGTTTTGGGTCAGGGCACTGAAGCTTTCTTT

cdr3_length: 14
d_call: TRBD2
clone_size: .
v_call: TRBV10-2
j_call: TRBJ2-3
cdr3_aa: CASSVGGVTDTQYF
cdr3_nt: TGCGCCAGCAGTGTTGGGGGGGTCACAGATACGCAGTATTTT

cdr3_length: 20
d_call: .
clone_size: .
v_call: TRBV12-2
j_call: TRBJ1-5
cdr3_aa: CASRFFSTKDGGGWIQPQHF
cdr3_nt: TGTGCAAGTCGCTTCTTCTCGACCAAAGACGGGGGGGGATGGATTCAGCCCCAGCATTTT

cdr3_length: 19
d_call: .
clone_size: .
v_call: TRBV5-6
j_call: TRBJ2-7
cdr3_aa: CASSLELSRGPTTSYEQYF
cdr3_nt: TGTGCCAGCAGCTTGGAGCTTTCCCGAGGGCCAACAACCTCCTACGAGCAGTACTTC

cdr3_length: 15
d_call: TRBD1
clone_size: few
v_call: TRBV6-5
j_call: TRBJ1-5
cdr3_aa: CASSYSNRGNQPQHF
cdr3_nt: TGTGCCAGCAGTTACTCGAACAGGGGAAATCAGCCCCAGCATTTT

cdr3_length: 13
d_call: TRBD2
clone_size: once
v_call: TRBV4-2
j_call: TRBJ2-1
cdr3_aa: CASSQDELLAPFF
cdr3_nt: TGTGCCAGCAGCCAAGATGAATTACTAGCGCCGTTCTTC

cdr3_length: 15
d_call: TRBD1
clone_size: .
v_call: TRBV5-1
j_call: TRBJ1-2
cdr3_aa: CASSLAFRGQGGYTF
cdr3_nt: TGCGCCAGCAGCTTAGCATTCAGGGGGCAGGGAGGCTACACCTTC

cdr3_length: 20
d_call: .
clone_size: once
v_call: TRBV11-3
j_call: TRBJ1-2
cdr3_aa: CASSTRNGASGAVPNYGYTF
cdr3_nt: TGTGCCAGCAGCACCCGGAATGGCGCGTCAGGGGCTGTTCCTAACTATGGCTACACCTTC

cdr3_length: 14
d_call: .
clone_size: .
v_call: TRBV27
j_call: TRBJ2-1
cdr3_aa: CASSSGSLSSEQFF
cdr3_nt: TGTGCCAGCAGTAGCGGCAGCCTCAGTTCGGAGCAGTTCTTC

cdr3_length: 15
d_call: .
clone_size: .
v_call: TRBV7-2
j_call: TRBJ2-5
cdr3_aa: CASSLVGGRVETQYF
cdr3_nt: TGTGCCAGCAGCTTAGTCGGGGGGCGCGTAGAGACCCAGTACTTC

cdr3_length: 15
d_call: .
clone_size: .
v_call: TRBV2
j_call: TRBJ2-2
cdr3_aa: CASRLADKNTGELFF
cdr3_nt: TGTGCCAGCAGGCTAGCAGACAAGAACACCGGGGAGCTGTTTTTT

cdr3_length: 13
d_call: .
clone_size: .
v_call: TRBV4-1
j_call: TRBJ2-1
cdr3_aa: CASSPISVSEQFF
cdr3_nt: TGCGCCAGCAGCCCAATTAGCGTTAGTGAGCAGTTCTTC

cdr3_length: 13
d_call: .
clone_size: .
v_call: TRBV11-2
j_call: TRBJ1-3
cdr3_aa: CASRGRGGNTIYF
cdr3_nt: TGTGCCAGCCGAGGCAGGGGTGGAAACACCATATATTTT

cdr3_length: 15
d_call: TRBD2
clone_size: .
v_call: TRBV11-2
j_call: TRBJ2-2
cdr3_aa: CASSSQGRDTGELFF
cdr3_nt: TGTGCCAGCAGCTCCCAAGGGAGGGACACCGGGGAGCTGTTTTTT

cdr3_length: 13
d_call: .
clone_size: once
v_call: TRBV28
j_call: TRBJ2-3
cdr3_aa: CASSGWGGDTQYF
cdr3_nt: TGTGCCAGCAGTGGCTGGGGCGGAGATACGCAGTATTTT

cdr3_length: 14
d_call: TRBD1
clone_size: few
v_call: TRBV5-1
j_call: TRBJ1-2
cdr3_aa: CASSVRGRNYGYTF
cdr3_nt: TGCGCCAGCAGCGTCAGGGGGCGAAACTATGGCTACACCTTC

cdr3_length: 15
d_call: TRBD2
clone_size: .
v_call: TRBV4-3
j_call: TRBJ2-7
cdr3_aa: CASSPTSGVTYEQYF
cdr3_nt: TGCGCCAGCAGCCCCACTAGCGGGGTCACCTACGAGCAGTACTTC

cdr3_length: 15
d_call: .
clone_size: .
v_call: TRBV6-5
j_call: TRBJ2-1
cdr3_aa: CASSYSRRIDNEQFF
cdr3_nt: TGTGCCAGCAGTTACTCAAGGAGGATCGACAATGAGCAGTTCTTC

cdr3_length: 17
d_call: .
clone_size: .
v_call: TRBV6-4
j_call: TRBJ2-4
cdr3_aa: CASSDPSVTVAKNIQYF
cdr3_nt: TGTGCCAGCAGTGACCCCAGCGTGACAGTAGCCAAAAACATTCAGTACTTC

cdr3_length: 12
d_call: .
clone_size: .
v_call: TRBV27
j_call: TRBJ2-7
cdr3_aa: CASSSMGGEQYF
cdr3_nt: TGTGCCAGCAGTTCAATGGGAGGCGAGCAGTACTTC

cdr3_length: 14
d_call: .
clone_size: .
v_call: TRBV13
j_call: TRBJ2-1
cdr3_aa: CASRGQEGGNEQFF
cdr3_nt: TGTGCCAGCAGAGGACAGGAGGGGGGCAATGAGCAGTTCTTC

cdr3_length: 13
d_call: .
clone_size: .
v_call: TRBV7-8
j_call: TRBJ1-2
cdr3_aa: CASSLLGSYGYTF
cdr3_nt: TGTGCCAGCAGCTTACTCGGGAGCTATGGCTACACCTTC

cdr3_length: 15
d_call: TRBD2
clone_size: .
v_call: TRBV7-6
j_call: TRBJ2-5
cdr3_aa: CASSLALAGQETQYF
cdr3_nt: TGTGCCAGCAGCTTAGCGCTAGCGGGACAAGAGACCCAGTACTTC

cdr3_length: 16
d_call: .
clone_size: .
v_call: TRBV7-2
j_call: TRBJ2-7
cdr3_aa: CASSLVGAGSSAEQYF
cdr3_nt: TGTGCCAGCAGCTTAGTTGGCGCGGGAAGTTCGGCCGAGCAGTACTTC

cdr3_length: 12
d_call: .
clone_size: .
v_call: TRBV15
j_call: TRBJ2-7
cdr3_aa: CATSRDRFEQYF
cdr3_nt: TGTGCCACCAGCAGAGATCGGTTCGAGCAGTACTTC

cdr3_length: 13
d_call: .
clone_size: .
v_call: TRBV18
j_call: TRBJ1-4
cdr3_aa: CASSRDSNEKLFF
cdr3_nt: TGTGCCAGCTCAAGAGACAGTAATGAAAAACTGTTTTTT

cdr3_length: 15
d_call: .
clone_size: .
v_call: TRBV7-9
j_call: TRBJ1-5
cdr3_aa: CASSEEENSNQPQHF
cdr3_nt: TGTGCCAGCAGCGAAGAAGAGAATAGCAATCAGCCCCAGCATTTT

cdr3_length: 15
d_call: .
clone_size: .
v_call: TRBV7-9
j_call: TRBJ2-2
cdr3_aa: CASSPPRAGTGELFF
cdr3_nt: TGTGCCAGCAGCCCCCCTCGGGCGGGCACCGGGGAGCTGTTTTTT

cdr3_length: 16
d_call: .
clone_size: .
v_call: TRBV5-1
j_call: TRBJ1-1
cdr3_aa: CASSLVRAGVNTEAFF
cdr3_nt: TGCGCCAGCAGCCTGGTCCGGGCAGGGGTTAACACTGAAGCTTTCTTT

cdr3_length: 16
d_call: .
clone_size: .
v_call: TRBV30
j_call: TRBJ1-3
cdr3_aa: CAWSVAGAFSGNTIYF
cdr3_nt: TGTGCCTGGAGTGTAGCAGGTGCTTTCTCTGGAAACACCATATATTTT

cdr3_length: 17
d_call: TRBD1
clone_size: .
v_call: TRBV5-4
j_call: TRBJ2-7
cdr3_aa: CASSLDGTGVRFSEQYF
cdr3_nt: TGTGCCAGCAGCTTGGACGGGACAGGGGTCCGTTTCAGCGAGCAGTACTTC

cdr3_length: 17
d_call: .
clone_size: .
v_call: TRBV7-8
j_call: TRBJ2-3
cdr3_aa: CASSLEGGGGPRVTQYF
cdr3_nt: TGTGCCAGCAGCTTAGAAGGAGGTGGGGGCCCCAGGGTTACGCAGTATTTT

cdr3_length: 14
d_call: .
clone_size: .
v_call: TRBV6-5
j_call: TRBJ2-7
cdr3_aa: CASTLVSGSDEQYF
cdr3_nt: TGTGCCAGCACCTTGGTCTCGGGGTCAGACGAGCAGTACTTC

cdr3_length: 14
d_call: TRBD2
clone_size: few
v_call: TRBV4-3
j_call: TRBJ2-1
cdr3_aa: CASNPGLAVNEQFF
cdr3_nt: TGCGCCAGCAACCCTGGACTAGCGGTCAATGAGCAGTTCTTC

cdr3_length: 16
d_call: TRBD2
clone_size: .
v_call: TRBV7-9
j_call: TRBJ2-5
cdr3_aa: CASSLRTSGNQETQYF
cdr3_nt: TGTGCCAGCAGCTTAAGGACTAGCGGGAACCAAGAGACCCAGTACTTC

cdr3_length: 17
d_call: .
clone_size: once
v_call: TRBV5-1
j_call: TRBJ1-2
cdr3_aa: CASSSIGALYPDYGYTF
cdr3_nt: TGCGCCAGCAGCTCAATAGGGGCCTTATACCCCGATTATGGCTACACCTTC

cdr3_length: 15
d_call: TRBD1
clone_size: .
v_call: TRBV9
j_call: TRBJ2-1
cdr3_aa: CASSVAEQRGHEQFF
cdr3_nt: TGTGCCAGCAGCGTAGCCGAGCAGAGGGGGCATGAGCAGTTCTTC

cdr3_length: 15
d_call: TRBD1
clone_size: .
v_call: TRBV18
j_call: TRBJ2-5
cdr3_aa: CASSPGDRGRETQYF
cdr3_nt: TGTGCCAGCTCGCCCGGGGACAGGGGGCGCGAGACCCAGTACTTC